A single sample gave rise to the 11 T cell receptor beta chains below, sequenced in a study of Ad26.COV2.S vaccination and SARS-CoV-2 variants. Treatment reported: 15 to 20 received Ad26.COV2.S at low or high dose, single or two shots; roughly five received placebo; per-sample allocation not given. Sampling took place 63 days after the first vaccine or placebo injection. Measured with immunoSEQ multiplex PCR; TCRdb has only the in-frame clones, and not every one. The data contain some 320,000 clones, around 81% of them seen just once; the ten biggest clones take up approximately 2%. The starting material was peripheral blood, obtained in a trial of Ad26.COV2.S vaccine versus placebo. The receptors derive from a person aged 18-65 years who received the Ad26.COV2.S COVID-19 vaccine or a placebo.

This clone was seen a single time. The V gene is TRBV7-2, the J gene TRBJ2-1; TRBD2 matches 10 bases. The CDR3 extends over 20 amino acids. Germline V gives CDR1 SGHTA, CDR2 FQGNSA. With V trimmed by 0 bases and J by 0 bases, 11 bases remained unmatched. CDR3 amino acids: CASSLARELAGVSSYNEQFF. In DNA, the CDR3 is TGTGCCAGCAGCTTAGCGCGGGAGCTAGCGGGGGTGAGCTCCTACAATGAGCAGTTCTTC.

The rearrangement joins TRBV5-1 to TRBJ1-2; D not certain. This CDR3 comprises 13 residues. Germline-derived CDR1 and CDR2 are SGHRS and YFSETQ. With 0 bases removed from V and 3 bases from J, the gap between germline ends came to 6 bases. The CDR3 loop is CASSLGRDYGYTF. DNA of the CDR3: TGCGCCAGCAGCTTGGGCCGTGACTATGGCTACACCTTC.

The CDR3 loop reads CASSPLMRSAAYEQYF. CDR3 DNA sequence: TGTGCCAGCAGCCCACTTATGAGGTCCGCCGCCTACGAGCAGTACTTC. The V call is TRBV11-2, the J call TRBJ2-7; D remains unclear. V was cut by 5 bases and J by 2 bases, with 19 bases left in between. Germline assignment: CDR1 SGHAT and CDR2 FQNNGV. The CDR3 consists of 16 residues.

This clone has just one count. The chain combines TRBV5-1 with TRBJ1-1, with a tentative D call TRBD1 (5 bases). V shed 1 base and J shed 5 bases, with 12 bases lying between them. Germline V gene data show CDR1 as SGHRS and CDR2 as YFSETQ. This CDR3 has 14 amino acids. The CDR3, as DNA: TGCGCCAGCAGCTTGCTCGGGGGAGATACTGAAGCTTTCTTT. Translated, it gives CASSLLGGDTEAFF.

The CDR3 nucleotides are TGTGCCAGCAGCTTACGGCCCGCAGGGGGTTACGAGCAGTACTTC. Encoded protein: CASSLRPAGGYEQYF. This rearrangement joins TRBV7-6 to TRBJ2-7, with 7 nucleotides matching TRBD1. In germline, CDR1 is SGHVS, CDR2 FNYEAQ. The CDR3 extends over 15 amino acids. After removal of 2 bases from V and 4 bases from J, the junction contained 8 bases not matched to a gene.

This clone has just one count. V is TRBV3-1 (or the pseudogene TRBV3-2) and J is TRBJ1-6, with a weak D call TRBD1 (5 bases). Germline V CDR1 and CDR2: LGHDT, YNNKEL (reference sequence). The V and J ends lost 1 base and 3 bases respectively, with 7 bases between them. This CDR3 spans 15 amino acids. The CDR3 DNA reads TGTGCCAGCAGCCAAGGACAGCGCTATAATTCACCCCTCCACTTT. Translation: CASSQGQRYNSPLHF.

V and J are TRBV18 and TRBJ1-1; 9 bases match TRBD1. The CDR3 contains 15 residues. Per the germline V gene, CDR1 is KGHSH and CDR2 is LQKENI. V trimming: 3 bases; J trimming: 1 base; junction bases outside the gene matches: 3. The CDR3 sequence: CASSPGQGRNTEAFF. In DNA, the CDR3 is TGTGCCAGCTCACCGGGACAGGGAAGGAACACTGAAGCTTTCTTT.

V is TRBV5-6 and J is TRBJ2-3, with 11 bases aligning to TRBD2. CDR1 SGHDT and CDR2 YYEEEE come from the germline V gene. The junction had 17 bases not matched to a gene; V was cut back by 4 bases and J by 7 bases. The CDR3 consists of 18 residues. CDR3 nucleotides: TGTGCCAGCAGCCGCCGTGGGGCTAGCGGGGGGCGTCAGAATACGCAGTATTTT. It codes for CASSRRGASGGRQNTQYF.

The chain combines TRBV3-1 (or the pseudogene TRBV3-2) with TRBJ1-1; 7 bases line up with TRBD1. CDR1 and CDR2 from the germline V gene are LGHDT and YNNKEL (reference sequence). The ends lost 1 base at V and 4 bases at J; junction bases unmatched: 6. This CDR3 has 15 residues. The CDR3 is CASSQVQAGGTEAFF. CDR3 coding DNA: TGTGCCAGCAGCCAAGTCCAGGCAGGGGGCACTGAAGCTTTCTTT.

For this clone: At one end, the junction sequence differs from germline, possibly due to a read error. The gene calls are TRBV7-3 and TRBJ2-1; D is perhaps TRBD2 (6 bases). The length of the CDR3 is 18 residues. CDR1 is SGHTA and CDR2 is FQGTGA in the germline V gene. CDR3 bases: TGTGCCAGCAGCCCATCGGTTGGCGGGGTTCTCTCCAACAATGAGCAGTTCTTC. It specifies CASSPSVGGVLSNNEQFF.

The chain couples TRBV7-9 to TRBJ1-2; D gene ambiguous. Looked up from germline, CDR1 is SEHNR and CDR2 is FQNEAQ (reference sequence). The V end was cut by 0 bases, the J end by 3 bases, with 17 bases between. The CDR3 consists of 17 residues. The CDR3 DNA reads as TGTGCCAGCAGCTTAGCCAGATCAACCATACGGGACTATGGCTACACCTTC. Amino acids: CASSLARSTIRDYGYTF.